The present entry profiles one TCR beta chain with its context. This receptor's antigen is unknown. Per-base quality was not reported, and no clone a single base away is much larger than it. The data derive from a study of follicular helper T cells after annual influenza vaccination (dated by TCRdb to 2016 to 2017). About the investigation overall: Blood was collected on days 0, 7 and 28 after each seasonal influenza vaccination. Multi-year samples were obtained from 6 or 7 subjects, with two vaccination seasons covered for a few subjects and three seasons covered for two subjects. One week after vaccination, a second recruited cohort of eleven to twelve subjects (Table S1) displayed a similar ICOS+CD38+ cTfh response. The 2015 samples were processed right after collection, while the 2013-2014 samples were cryopreserved. Some subjects were followed across successive annual vaccinations spanning the 2013-2014, 2014-2015 and 2015-2016 seasons to study recall of cTfh clones. What the authors observed across the whole study: A recurrent oligoclonal ICOS+CD38+ cTfh response containing tetramer and AIM influenza-specific clonotypes was recalled by successive annual vaccinations. Day 7 ICOS+CD38+ clones were most often found later in ICOS-CD38- cTfh, suggesting that subset may serve as a memory reservoir. ICOS+CD38+ cTfh clonality correlated with the frequency of that population, and its change correlated with the change in circulating plasmablast frequency. Only roughly 9.5-22% of analyzed cells yielded productive TCRB sequences, so sampling of rare clonotypes was not possible.

Taken from the germline V gene, the CDR1 and CDR2 loops are SGDLS and YYNGEE. The CDR3 holds 16 amino acids from the cysteine to the phenylalanine. Kept here is only the CDR3 DNA, which spans 48 bases and is read in frame from base 1. V is reduced by 0 bases and J by 2 bases, leaving a spacing of 15 bases between them. Library preparation used the immunoSEQ multiplex PCR assay. Adaptive Biotechnologies carried out TCRB amplification, library preparation, sequencing and preliminary bioinformatics at Survey level resolution. For TCRB sequencing, genomic DNA from sorted cTfh populations was amplified by multiplex PCR. As for the authors' bioinformatics: Clonality was calculated in R as 1 minus normalized Shannon entropy, and the Gini index was calculated with the R package ineq. Overlap score was defined as the summed counts of shared sequences divided by the total counts of all sequences in both compared samples. Shared-clonotype significance used Fisher's exact test assuming a theoretical repertoire of 10^7 TCRB sequences. TCRdb provides this immuneACCESS table in a form limited to in-frame rearrangements. Some clones are lacking; in checked studies, under half of them reflect an unresolved V gene, and why the rest are absent is not known. V, J and clone size were drawn from that table, and D and trimming were deduced from the DNA. The table for this sample lists over 25,000 clones; approximately 78% of them were counted only once. The ten largest clonotypes hold 1% to 1.5% of the sample.

The time point label for this specimen denotes: 2014-2015 season, pre-vaccination. Seasonal inactivated influenza vaccine (Fluvarix) was administered to adults, and sorted blood CD4 subsets were tracked by TCRB sequencing before and after vaccination. Subjects were considered eligible if community-dwelling and if influenza vaccine had not been received in the prior 6 months. Reasons for exclusion included contraindications to influenza vaccine, substance abuse, HIV/AIDS, active malignancy, immunomodulatory medication, and active illness such as respiratory infection. At each time point, somewhere between roughly 40 and 110 mL of blood was taken. Circulating Tfh were defined as non-naive CD4+CXCR5+PD-1+ cells and sorted into ICOS+CD38+ and ICOS-CD38- fractions. PBMC were isolated using Ficoll-Paque PLUS or SepMate separation. Before DNA extraction, cell subsets were sorted from PBMC on a BD FACS Aria.

This sample comprised CXCR5+ CD38- circulating T follicular helper cells from blood, obtained on the day of influenza vaccination. According to the study, the label for this sample's cell subset or site signals: circulating Tfh, non-naive CD4+CXCR5+PD-1+ (ICOS+CD38+ or ICOS-CD38-). The TCR originated in an adult who received the influenza vaccine. The rearrangement joined TRBV9 to TRBJ2-7; the D gene is perhaps TRBD2, from 6 matching bases. This receptor carries the CDR3 CASSVATGGEAYEQYF. In nucleotide form, the sequence is TGTGCCAGCAGCGTAGCTACCGGAGGGGAAGCCTACGAGCAGTACTTC.